Included here is one TCR beta chain sequence, with context. This clone's antigen is unknown. Base quality data are lacking; no much larger clone is found one base away. In total, 666 healthy bone marrow donors made up the cohort. Cohort members were all nominally healthy when sampled, although unrecorded immune exposures were likely present. The donor tested CMV seropositive and was one of the 289 seropositive cohort members. Each donor provided a peripheral blood sample, and peripheral blood mononuclear cells were used for TCR beta sequencing. The Qiagen DNeasy Blood Extraction Kit was used to extract genomic DNA from the blood cell samples. Library method: the immunoSEQ multiplex PCR assay. For the multiplex PCR, a mixture combining 60 forward primers for TCR Vbeta segments and 13 reverse primers for TCR Jbeta segments was used. The CDR3 region of rearranged TCR beta genes was amplified from genomic DNA with a multiplex PCR assay. On the Illumina HiSeq System, the amplified TCR beta libraries were sequenced as 87-base-pair reads. The original pipeline was this. A later analysis counted tens of millions of unique TCR beta chains across the 666 repertoires, and some 12 million of these chains were shared by at least two donors. Raw reads were error-corrected and collapsed into unique sequences by a nearest-neighbor algorithm in which closely related sequences were merged to remove PCR and sequencing errors. To assign V, D and J gene segments, CDR3 sequences were aligned to IMGT reference sequences. Each retained sequence needed at least a six-nucleotide match to both a V gene segment and a J gene segment. Rearrangements were classified as productive when the CDR3 lacked stop codons and remained in frame with V and J, and all other rearrangements were classified as non-productive. CDR3 was defined by IMGT convention, running from the second conserved V-encoded cysteine to the conserved J-encoded phenylalanine. Sequences without an unambiguous match to a single V gene segment were excluded from the earlier analysis of almost 600 of the donors. In an earlier analysis of several hundred of the donors, V segments were called functional above 56.7% productive rearrangements and were called segregating when the between-donor standard deviation exceeded 5%. A statistical classification framework was built for diagnosing cytomegalovirus status from the catalog of TCR beta chain sequences. In a later analysis, V and J genes were assigned by comparing TCR nucleotide sequences against IMGT/GENE-DB human TR gene sequences. In a later analysis, CDR3 sequences and most-parsimonious VDJ recombination scenarios were assigned using the TCRdist pipeline. In a later analysis, each TCR beta chain was defined by its CDR3 amino acid sequence together with its V-gene family, and reads lacking a unique V-gene family were excluded. A later analysis removed 592 highly shared, low-generation-probability nucleotide sequences to deal with suspected cross-contamination and a sequencing artifact. In a later analysis, a clonal expansion index for each public chain was calculated from normalized within-repertoire ranks of inferred template counts. Generation probabilities in a later analysis came from a VDJ recombination model fitted to out-of-frame rearrangements, and those results were checked against IGoR. In a later analysis, hypergeometric tests were used to score TCR-TCR, TCR-HLA and TCR-CMV co-occurrence, with a repertoire-size bias correction applied to TCR pairs. In a later analysis, false discovery rates were estimated by permuting HLA or CMV assignments 20 times. In a later analysis, co-occurring TCRs were grouped using DBSCAN, with TCRdist sequence similarity added in when clustering inside HLA-allele-positive subsets. For co-occurrence clustering, repertoires with fewer than 30,000 or more than 120,000 public chains were excluded, along with four to six repertoires with anomalous nucleotide sharing. TCRdb re-hosts the immuneACCESS table, in-frame sequences only. Its copies lack some clones; in the studies checked, an unresolved V gene accounts for under half of them, and the cause for the rest is not known. From that table come the V and J calls and clone size; the DNA was used to work out D and trimming. Within this sample are 150,000 to 200,000 clones, with about 75% of them counted one time only. Of the sample, roughly 4.5% falls within the top ten clones.

The source of the sample is a study of cytomegalovirus exposure and HLA in healthy donors listed by TCRdb under 2017. With regard to the full study: According to an earlier analysis of around 600 of the donors, about 190 million T cells yielded 117 million unique TCR beta sequences and about 300 Gb of sequence data. An early release covering roughly 640 HLA-typed donors comprised about 320 gigabases of sequencing data and approximately 85 million unique TCR sequences. Among the roughly 400 genotyped donors, around 81% belonged to the genetic ancestry cluster associated with self-reported Caucasian donors. The study was designed to test whether signatures of past pathogen exposure could be identified by cataloging public T cell receptors. The study profiled the T cell repertoires of about 640 subjects by immunosequencing and related them to cytomegalovirus serostatus. Besides the first cohort of 666 subjects, a separate validation cohort made up of 95 to 150 different subjects was used. The study combined high-throughput TCR immunosequencing, statistical association of individual TCRs with disease status, and machine learning to predict cytomegalovirus infection status. A later analysis re-analyzed previously published TCR beta repertoires from 650 to 800 donors and added high-resolution HLA genotyping to study TCR occurrence patterns. Rather than using new phenotypic data, the later analysis identified candidate immune exposures from TCR beta sequences and from how often those sequences occurred across donors. In an earlier analysis of roughly 540 of the donors, high-throughput TCR beta sequencing was used to judge whether each TCR beta V gene segment behaved as functional or pseudogenic. Donor age, sex, ethnicity and CMV serostatus were compiled alongside the repertoire data. In a later genetic analysis, genome-wide SNP genotypes for about 55% of the roughly 700 donors were used, and that subset was treated as a discovery cohort. Every discovery cohort repertoire had been produced on one sequencing platform. HLA typing covered class I and class II loci at four-digit resolution. The number of donors typed differed by locus, with about 629-630 for A, B, C, DRB1 and DQB1, roughly 520 for DQA1, 600 to 610 for DPA1, and around 430 for DPB1. Five DR-DQ haplotypes were handled as single units for association and clustering, since linkage in the cohort was strong. On average, around 240,000 unique TCR beta nucleotide sequences were sequenced per donor among a few hundred genotyped donors of the cohort, with 15% to 20% of those sequences being non-productive.

From the cysteine up to the valine, the CDR3 has a length of 13 residues. Left in the record is the CDR3 DNA by itself, 39 bases read in frame from the first base. General study outcomes and caveats: A few of the identified cytomegalovirus-associated TCR beta chains were confirmed in vitro to be specific for cytomegalovirus antigens. A group of highly shared sequence variants was considered likely to be a technical artifact of the sequencing pipeline. In a later genetic analysis, a missense DCLRE1C variant was associated with V-gene and J-gene trimming of TCR beta chains, and the association was replicated in an independent cohort. According to a later genetic analysis, donors in an Asian-associated ancestry cluster had fewer N-insertions in productive TCRs than the approximately 610-donor mean. A later analysis found that TCR association rates varied across HLA loci, with DRB1 alleles showing the most associated TCRs and HLA-C alleles the fewest. The 87-base-pair reads could not distinguish some IMGT-functional V segments, including TRBV6-2 and TRBV6-3, so those segments were excluded. In a later analysis, several top co-occurrence clusters were reported to appear linked to parvovirus B19, influenza, CMV and Epstein-Barr virus. The classifier was reported to diagnose cytomegalovirus status with high specificity and sensitivity in both the original and validation cohorts. Linkage disequilibrium might explain the correlated functional status among segregating V segments, but an unknown experimental factor could not be ruled out. Because counts were too low, roughly 18 rarely observed V segments, including chromosome 9 orphons, were left out of the earlier analysis of several hundred of the donors. Because some donors lacked HLA typing at each locus, the association tests relied only on the typed subset. Broadly in line with IMGT annotations, most TCR beta V segments showed up in productive rearrangements about 87% or about 30% of the time in an earlier analysis of approximately 600 of the donors. This cohort had only TCR beta chains sequenced, and the lack of alpha or paired-chain data limited which features could be detected. Across donors, most TCR sequences were observed very rarely, whereas some public TCRs were present in many individuals. Strong co-occurrence of HLA alleles, especially DR and DQ, made assigning TCR associations to individual alleles difficult. A later analysis found that HLA-associated TCR beta chains were more clonally expanded and had lower generation probabilities than equally common non-associated chains. Presence/absence analyses assumed roughly uniform sequencing depth across donors, an assumption that may not hold. Specific HLA alleles were associated with over 15,000 TCR beta sequences at a false discovery rate of 0.05 in a later analysis. According to a later analysis, most CMV-associated TCR beta chains appeared to be HLA-restricted, and the HLA associations seemed to be driven largely by CMV exposure. According to the authors, the approach could potentially be generalized to other disease states and immunological phenotypes. A further reported finding was that TCR beta sequences accurately predicted the HLA-A and HLA-B alleles for most subjects in the first cohort. The study gave a list of some 150 TCR beta chains associated with cytomegalovirus. CMV serostatus was the only immune exposure information available for the cohort.

The sequence links TRBV12-2 to TRBJ2-7; no DNA check was done on the table's D call, TRBD1. TRBV12-2 is a pseudogene locus. The clonotype comes from a man aged 18 to 30 in good health and CMV-seropositive. The sample was PBMCs. The CDR3 in this case is CASRLGGSLEQYV. In nucleotides, the sequence is TGTGCAAGTCGCTTAGGGGGCAGTTTGGAGCAGTACGTC.